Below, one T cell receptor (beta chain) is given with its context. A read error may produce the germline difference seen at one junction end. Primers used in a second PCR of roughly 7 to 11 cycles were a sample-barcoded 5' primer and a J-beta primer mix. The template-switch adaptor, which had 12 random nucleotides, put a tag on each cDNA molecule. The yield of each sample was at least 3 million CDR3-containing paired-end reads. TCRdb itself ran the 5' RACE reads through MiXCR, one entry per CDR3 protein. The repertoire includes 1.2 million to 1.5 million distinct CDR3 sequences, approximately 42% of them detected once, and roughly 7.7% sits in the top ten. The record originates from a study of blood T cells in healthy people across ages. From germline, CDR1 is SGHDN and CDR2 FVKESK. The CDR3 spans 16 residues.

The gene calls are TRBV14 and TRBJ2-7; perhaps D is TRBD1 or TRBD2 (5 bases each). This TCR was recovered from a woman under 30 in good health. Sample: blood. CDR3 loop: CVSSQVRGRITYEQYF. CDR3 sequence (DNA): TGTGTCAGCAGCCAAGTGAGGGGAAGGATCACCTACGAGCAGTACTTC.